Listed below are T cell receptor beta chains from one sample, sequenced in a study of blood T cell repertoires in COVID-19. TCRdb's copy holds only in-frame clones and misses some; the assay was immunoSEQ multiplex PCR. Of about 150,000 clones detected, over 70% appear once; the ten largest clones hold under 10%. Input material: peripheral blood. The receptor set was obtained from a man aged 45-65 years with active or convalescent COVID-19. Each CDR3 is given with its conserved first and last residue. The D gene is left open where the match is weak.

cdr3_length	v_call	d_call	cdr3_aa
14	TRBV7-9	NA	CASSPRDRLYGYTF
15	TRBV6-5	TRBD1	CASSPDRGSSYEQYF
16	TRBV5-1	TRBD2	CASTRVAGVGTDTQYF
14	TRBV28	NA	CASSFGGLTYEQYF
15	TRBV5-1	NA	CASSLGSGGNQPQHF
16	TRBV7-8	TRBD1	CASSDRDRPSNQPQHF
14	TRBV3-1/TRBV3-2	TRBD2	CASSPGLASDTQYF
16	TRBV7-6	TRBD2	CASSPRGTSGLGELFF
15	TRBV28	NA	CASSPPTGVGTEAFF
13	TRBV20-1	NA	CSASSYGDYEQYF
13	TRBV19	TRBD1	CASSVTGGEKLFF
11	TRBV2	NA	CASSQQDAQYF
12	TRBV19	NA	CATDGGAETQYF
15	TRBV19	NA	CASSMVGTRNQPQHF
14	TRBV6-5	TRBD2	CASSRLADSYEQYF
15	TRBV19	NA	CASSIAGFNTGELFF
17	TRBV5-4	TRBD1	CASSLPGTGGNTGELFF
15	TRBV6-5	TRBD1	CASSVGQGSSYEQYF
19	TRBV10-3	NA	CAISESLVQGASGANVLTF
14	TRBV5-1	TRBD2	CASSSLTSADTQYF
15	TRBV6-5	TRBD1	CASSYDGTAYSPLHF
14	TRBV5-8	TRBD2	CASSLGGLAYEQYF
15	TRBV27	TRBD1	CASSHPPDRGGGYTF
11	TRBV29-1	NA	CSAEGGRRAFF
15	TRBV19	NA	CASSTGPESNYGYTF
14	TRBV7-2	NA	CASSLVTASGEQYF
12	TRBV27	NA	CASSLFGGQAFF
14	TRBV27	NA	CASSLDTSTDTQYF
15	TRBV25-1	TRBD2	CASSASGVPYNEQFF
15	TRBV15	NA	CATSSPGHTSYEQYF
15	TRBV5-1	NA	CASSPGQGTYNEQFF
18	TRBV13	TRBD2	CASSLWTSGILYQETQYF
12	TRBV28	NA	CASSRAGEKLFF
14	TRBV25-1	NA	CASSLTRGLDEQFF
16	TRBV27	TRBD2	CASSFLTSGSENEQFF
15	TRBV10-3	TRBD2	CAGSSQGLAGNEQFF
13	TRBV30	NA	CAFPRGGKNTIYF
15	TRBV28	TRBD2	CASSLTSGGPYEQYF
11	TRBV29-1	NA	CVGAANYGYTF
14	TRBV11-2	TRBD2	CASRTSGLYNEQFF
13	TRBV20-1	NA	CSASRGSYNEQFF